The entry below describes one T cell receptor beta chain. Its specificity is not known. The V gene's germline CDR1 is MGHRA and CDR2 YSYEKL. Trimming removed 1 base at V and 4 bases at J, with 13 bases between. The CDR3 runs to 15 residues. The data stem from a study of shared clonotypes between healthy human individuals. Overall study findings and caveats: With several donors compared, 4% to 5% of naive CD4 clonotypes were shared. Generation probabilities were higher for clonotypes shared across all four sorted-subset donors than for unshared ones. Rarefaction exposed incomplete sorted-subset sequencing despite large depth.

Assay: immunoSEQ multiplex PCR; the TCRdb copy retains only in-frame clones and omits some. The sample yields roughly 2 million clones, about 95% seen once. This receptor was taken from a man between 18 and 29 years old in good health. The rearrangement uses TRBV4-1 and TRBJ1-2; possible D gene TRBD1, 6 bases. Sequences were obtained from naive CD4+ T cells sorted from blood. Subset in this sample: CD45RA+ positively selected. CDR3 sequence (DNA): TGCGCCAGCAGCCAAGCGGCAGGGGTGGGCTATGGCTACACCTTC. Amino acid sequence: CASSQAAGVGYGYTF.